The count of the clone carrying this T cell receptor (beta chain) is one. These data are taken from a study of blood T cell repertoires in COVID-19. About the research overall: Nucleic acid was either cDNA or gDNA, and it came from T cells, B-cell-depleted T cells, or PBMCs.

The data were produced by immunoSEQ multiplex PCR, yet TCRdb's version contains in-frame clones alone and is incomplete. The sample carries about 300,000 clones, about 89% recorded once. This CDR3 has 13 amino acids. V dropped 11 bases and J dropped 2; count of bases not matched to a gene: 8. Germline lookup yields CDR1 SNHLY and CDR2 FYNNEI. Sample: peripheral blood. The V and J genes are TRBV2 and TRBJ2-5; 7 bases agree with TRBD1. The source of this sequence is a woman in her twenties or thirties with COVID-19, enrolled during active disease. CDR3 residues: CAGNRGLQETQYF. The CDR3 DNA reads as TGTGCCGGGAACAGGGGCCTTCAAGAGACCCAGTACTTC.